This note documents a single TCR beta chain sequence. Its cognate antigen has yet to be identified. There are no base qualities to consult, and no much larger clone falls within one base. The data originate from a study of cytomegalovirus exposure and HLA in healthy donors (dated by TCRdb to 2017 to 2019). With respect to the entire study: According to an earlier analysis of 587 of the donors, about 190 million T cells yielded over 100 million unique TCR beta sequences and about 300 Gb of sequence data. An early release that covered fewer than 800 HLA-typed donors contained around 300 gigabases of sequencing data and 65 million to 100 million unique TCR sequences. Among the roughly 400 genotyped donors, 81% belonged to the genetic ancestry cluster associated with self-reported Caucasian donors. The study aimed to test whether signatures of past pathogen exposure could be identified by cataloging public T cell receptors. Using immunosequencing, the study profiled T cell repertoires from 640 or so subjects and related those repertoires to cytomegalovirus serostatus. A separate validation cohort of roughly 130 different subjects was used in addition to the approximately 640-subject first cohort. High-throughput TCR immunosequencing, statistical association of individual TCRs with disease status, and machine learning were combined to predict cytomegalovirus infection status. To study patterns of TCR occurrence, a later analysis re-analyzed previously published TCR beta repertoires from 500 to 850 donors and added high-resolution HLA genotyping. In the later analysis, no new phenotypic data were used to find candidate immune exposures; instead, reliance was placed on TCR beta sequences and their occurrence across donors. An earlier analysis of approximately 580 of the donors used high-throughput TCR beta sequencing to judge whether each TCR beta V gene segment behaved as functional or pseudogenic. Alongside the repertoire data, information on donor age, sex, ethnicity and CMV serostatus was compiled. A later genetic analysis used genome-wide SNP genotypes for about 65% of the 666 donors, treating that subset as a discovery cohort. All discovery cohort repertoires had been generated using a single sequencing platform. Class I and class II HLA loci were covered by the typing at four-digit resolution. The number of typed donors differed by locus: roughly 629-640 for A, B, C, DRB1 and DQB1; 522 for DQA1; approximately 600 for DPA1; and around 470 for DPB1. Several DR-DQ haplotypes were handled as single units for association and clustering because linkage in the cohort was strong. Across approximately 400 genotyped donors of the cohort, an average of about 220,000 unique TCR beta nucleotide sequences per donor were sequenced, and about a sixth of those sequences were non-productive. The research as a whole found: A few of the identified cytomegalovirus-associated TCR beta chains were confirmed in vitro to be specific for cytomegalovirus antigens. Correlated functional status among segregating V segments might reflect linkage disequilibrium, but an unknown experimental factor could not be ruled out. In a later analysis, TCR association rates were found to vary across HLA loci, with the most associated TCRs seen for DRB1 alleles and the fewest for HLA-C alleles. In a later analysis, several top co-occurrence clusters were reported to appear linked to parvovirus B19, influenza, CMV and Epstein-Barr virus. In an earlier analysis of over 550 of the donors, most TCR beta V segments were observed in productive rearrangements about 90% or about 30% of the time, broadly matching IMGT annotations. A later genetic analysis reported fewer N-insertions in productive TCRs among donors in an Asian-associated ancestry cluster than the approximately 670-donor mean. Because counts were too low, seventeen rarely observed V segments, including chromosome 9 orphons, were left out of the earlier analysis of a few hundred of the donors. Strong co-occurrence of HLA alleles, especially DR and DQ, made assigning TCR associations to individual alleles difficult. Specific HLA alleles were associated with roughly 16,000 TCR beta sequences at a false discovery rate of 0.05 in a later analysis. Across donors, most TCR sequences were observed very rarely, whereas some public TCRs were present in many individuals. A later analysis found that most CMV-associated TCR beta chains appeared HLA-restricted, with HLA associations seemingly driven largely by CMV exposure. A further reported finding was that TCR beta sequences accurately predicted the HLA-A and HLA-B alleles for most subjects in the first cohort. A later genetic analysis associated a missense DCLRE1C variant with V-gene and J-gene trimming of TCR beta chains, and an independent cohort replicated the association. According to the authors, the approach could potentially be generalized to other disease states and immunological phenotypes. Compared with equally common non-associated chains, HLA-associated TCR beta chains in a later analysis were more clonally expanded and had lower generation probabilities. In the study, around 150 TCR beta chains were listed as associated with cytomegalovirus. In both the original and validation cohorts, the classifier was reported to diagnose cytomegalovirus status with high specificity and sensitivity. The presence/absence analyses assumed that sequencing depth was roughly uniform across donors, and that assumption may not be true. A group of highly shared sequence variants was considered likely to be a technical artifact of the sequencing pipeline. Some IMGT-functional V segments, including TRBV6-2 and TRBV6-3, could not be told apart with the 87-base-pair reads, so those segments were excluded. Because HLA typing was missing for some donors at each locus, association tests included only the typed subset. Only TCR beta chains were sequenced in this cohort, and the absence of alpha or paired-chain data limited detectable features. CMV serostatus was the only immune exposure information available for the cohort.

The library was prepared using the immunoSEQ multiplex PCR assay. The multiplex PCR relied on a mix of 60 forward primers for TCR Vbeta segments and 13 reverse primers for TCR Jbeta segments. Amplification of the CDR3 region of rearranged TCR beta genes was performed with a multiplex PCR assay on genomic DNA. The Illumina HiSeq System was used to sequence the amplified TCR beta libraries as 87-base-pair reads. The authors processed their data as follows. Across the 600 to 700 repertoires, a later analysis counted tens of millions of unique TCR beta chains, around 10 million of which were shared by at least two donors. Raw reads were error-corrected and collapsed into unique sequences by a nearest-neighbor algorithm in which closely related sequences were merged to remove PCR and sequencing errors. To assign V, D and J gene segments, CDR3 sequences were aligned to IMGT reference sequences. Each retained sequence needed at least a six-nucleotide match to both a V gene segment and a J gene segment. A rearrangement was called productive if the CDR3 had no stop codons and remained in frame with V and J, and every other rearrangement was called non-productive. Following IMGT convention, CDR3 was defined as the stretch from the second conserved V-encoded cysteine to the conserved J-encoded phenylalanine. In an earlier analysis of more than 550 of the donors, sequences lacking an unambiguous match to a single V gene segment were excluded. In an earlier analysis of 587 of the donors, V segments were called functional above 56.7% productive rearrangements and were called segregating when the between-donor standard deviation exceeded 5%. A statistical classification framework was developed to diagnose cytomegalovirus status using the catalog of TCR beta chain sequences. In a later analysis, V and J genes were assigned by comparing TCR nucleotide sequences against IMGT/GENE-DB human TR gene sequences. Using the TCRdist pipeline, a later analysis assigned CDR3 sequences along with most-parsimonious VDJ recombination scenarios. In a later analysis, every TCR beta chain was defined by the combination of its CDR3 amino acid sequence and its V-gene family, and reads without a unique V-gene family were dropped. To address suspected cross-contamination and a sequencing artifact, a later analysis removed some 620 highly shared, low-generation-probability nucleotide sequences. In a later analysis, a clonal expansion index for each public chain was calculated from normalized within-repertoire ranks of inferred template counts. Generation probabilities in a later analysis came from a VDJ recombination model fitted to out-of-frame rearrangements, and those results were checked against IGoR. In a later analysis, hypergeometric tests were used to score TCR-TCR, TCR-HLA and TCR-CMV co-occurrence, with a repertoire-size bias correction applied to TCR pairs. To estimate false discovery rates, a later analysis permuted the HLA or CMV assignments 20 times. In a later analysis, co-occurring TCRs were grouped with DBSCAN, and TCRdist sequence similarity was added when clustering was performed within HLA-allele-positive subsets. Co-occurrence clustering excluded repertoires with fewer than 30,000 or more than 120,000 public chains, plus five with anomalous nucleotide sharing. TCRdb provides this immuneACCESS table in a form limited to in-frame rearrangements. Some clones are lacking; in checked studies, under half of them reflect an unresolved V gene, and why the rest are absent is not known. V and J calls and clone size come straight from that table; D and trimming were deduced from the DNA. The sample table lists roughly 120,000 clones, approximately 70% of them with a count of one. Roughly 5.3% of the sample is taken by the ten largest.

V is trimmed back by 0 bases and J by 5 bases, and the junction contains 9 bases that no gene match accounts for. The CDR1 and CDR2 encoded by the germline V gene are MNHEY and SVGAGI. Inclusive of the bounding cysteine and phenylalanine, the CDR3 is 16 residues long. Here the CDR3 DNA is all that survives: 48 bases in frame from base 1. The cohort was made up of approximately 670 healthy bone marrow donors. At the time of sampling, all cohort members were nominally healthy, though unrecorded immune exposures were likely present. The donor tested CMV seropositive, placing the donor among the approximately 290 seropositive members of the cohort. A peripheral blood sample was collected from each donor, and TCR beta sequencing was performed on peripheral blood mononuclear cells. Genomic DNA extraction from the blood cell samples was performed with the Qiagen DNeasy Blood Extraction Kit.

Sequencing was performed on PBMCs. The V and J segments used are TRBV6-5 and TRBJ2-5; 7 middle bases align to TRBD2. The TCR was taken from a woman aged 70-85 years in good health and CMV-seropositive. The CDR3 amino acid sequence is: CASSYSIGLGGETQYF. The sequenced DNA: TGTGCCAGCAGTTACTCGATTGGTCTGGGAGGGGAGACCCAGTACTTC.